This passage covers 8 T cell receptor beta chains from one sample sequenced in a study of CD8+ T cells in alopecia areata. Treatment here: oral pan-JAK inhibitor, 5-10 mg twice daily. cDNA reverse transcribed from extracted RNA served as the sequencing template. TCRdb's table, derived via immunoSEQ multiplex PCR, lists solely in-frame clones and lacks some. The sample consists of around 180,000 clones, around 64% of them appearing once. Sequencing was performed on CD4+ T cells sorted from blood, taken between weeks 49 and 50, from a patient treated with tofacitinib. Receptors originate from a human donor with alopecia areata.

The V and J genes are TRBV7-2 and TRBJ2-4; D is tentatively TRBD1 or TRBD2 (5 bases each). Germline CDR1 is SGHTA and CDR2 is FQGNSA. The CDR3 consists of 14 residues. The V gene lost 5 bases and the J gene lost 2 bases, with 10 bases spanning the gap. CDR3 residues: CASSLGVTKNIQYF. For the CDR3, the DNA is TGTGCCAGCAGCCTGGGGGTAACCAAAAACATTCAGTACTTC.

The V and J genes are TRBV4-3 and TRBJ2-7; D is ambiguous. V lost 2 bases, J lost 7 bases, and 18 bases lay in between. CDR1 LGHNA and CDR2 YSLEER come from the germline V gene. The CDR3 spans 15 residues. CDR3 loop: CASSQFFSAGDEQYF. CDR3 nucleotides: TGCGCCAGCAGCCAATTTTTTTCGGCAGGAGATGAGCAGTACTTC.

This clone was recorded only once. Within the sample, other DNA sequences also encode this same CDR3. The chain links TRBV7-2 to TRBJ2-3; D gene ambiguous. The CDR3 has 12 amino acids. V lost 5 bases to trimming and J lost 5 bases, with 8 bases between them. CDR1 is SGHTA and CDR2 is FQGNSA in the germline V gene. The CDR3 DNA is TGTGCCAGCAGCCCGGGCGGAGATACGCAGTATTTT. This gives the protein CASSPGGDTQYF.

The chain is built from TRBV6-5 and TRBJ1-2; no reliable D call. V gave up 5 bases and J gave up 8 bases, with 15 bases separating them. The CDR3 has 13 amino acids. Germline CDR1 is MNHEY and CDR2 is SVGAGI. CDR3 amino acids: CASSKVAGGGYTF. CDR3 nucleotides: TGTGCCAGCAGTAAGGTGGCAGGCGGCGGCTACACCTTC.

This rearrangement joins TRBV7-2 to TRBJ2-3, with 7 bases lining up with TRBD1. J lost 2 bases, V lost 2 bases, and 10 bases had no gene match. This CDR3 spans 17 amino acids. The V gene's germline CDR1 is SGHTA and CDR2 FQGNSA. DNA of the CDR3: TGTGCCAGCAGCTTACGCTTGGGACAGATCTCCACAGATACGCAGTATTTT. Protein sequence: CASSLRLGQISTDTQYF.

This clone came up a few times. This chain links TRBV6-6 with TRBJ1-2; D uncertain. Trimming removed 7 bases at V and 10 bases at J, with 10 bases between. Germline V CDR1 and CDR2: MNHNY, SVGAGI (reference sequence). The CDR3 spans 10 residues. Written as DNA, the CDR3 is TGTGCCAGCAAGTTGAGAGACTACACCTTC. The encoded protein is CASKLRDYTF.

This chain connects TRBV5-1 to TRBJ2-5, with D possibly TRBD2 on 5 matching bases. CDR1 SGHRS and CDR2 YFSETQ come from the germline V gene. The V and J ends lost 4 bases and 4 bases respectively, with 14 bases between them. The CDR3 is 14 amino acids. The CDR3 loop reads CASSPAQGGETQYF. The DNA of the CDR3 is TGCGCCAGCAGCCCCGCGCAAGGAGGAGAGACCCAGTACTTC.

This clone was counted a few times. The genes are TRBV10-2 and TRBJ1-1; weak D call: TRBD1 (5 bases). Germline CDR1 and CDR2: WSHSY and SAAADI. This CDR3 has 13 amino acids. The V end lost 6 bases, the J end lost 11 bases, and 19 bases lay between the germline ends. CDR3 in DNA: TGCGCCAGCAGGAATGCTGGGGGGGTGGAGGCTTTCTTT. Its translation: CASRNAGGVEAFF.